The rows below give T cell receptor beta chains drawn from one sample of a study of cytomegalovirus exposure and HLA in healthy donors. Sequenced by immunoSEQ multiplex PCR; TCRdb stores in-frame clones only, minus some. The sample has 150,000 to 200,000 clones; over 80% are singletons. Sequencing input: PBMCs. The receptors originated from a man between 50 and 59 years old in good health and CMV-seropositive. Each CDR3 is given with its conserved first and last residue. The D gene is left open where the match is weak. Some rows have no size entry. The others give once, few or many, or a class for an expanded clone.

cdr3_length: 14
j_call: TRBJ1-5
v_call: TRBV23-1
clone_size: NA
d_call: NA
cdr3_aa: CASSLRGRVQPQHF
cdr3_nt: TGCGCCAGCAGTCTGAGGGGGAGGGTTCAGCCCCAGCATTTT

cdr3_length: 14
j_call: TRBJ2-1
v_call: TRBV4-3
clone_size: NA
d_call: NA
cdr3_aa: CASSQESFYNEQFF
cdr3_nt: TGCGCCAGCAGCCAAGAGTCCTTCTACAATGAGCAGTTCTTC

cdr3_length: 16
j_call: TRBJ2-3
v_call: TRBV7-3
clone_size: NA
d_call: TRBD2
cdr3_aa: CASSLTSGGVTDTQYF
cdr3_nt: TGTGCCAGCAGCCTGACTAGCGGGGGGGTAACAGATACGCAGTATTTT

cdr3_length: 12
j_call: TRBJ1-1
v_call: TRBV10-3
clone_size: few
d_call: NA
cdr3_aa: CAISEGAPEAFF
cdr3_nt: TGTGCCATCAGTGAGGGGGCTCCGGAAGCTTTCTTT

cdr3_length: 14
j_call: TRBJ2-7
v_call: TRBV4-1
clone_size: NA
d_call: NA
cdr3_aa: CASSQDRVAAEQYF
cdr3_nt: TGCGCCAGCAGCCAGGATCGAGTAGCGGCCGAGCAGTACTTC

cdr3_length: 11
j_call: TRBJ2-7
v_call: TRBV6-5
clone_size: once
d_call: TRBD1
cdr3_aa: CASSYSGTEYF
cdr3_nt: TGTGCCAGCAGTTACTCTGGGACAGAGTACTTC

cdr3_length: 15
j_call: TRBJ1-1
v_call: TRBV5-5
clone_size: NA
d_call: NA
cdr3_aa: CASRPRGGMNTEAFF
cdr3_nt: TGTGCCAGCAGGCCGCGGGGAGGTATGAACACTGAAGCTTTCTTT

cdr3_length: 15
j_call: TRBJ1-5
v_call: TRBV4-1
clone_size: NA
d_call: NA
cdr3_aa: CASSQDVGFNQPQHF
cdr3_nt: TGCGCCAGCAGCCAAGATGTCGGGTTCAATCAGCCCCAGCATTTT

cdr3_length: 16
j_call: TRBJ2-6
v_call: TRBV19
clone_size: NA
d_call: TRBD2
cdr3_aa: CASGDSGRSGANVLTF
cdr3_nt: TGTGCCAGTGGGGATAGCGGGAGGTCCGGGGCCAACGTCCTGACTTTC

cdr3_length: 14
j_call: TRBJ2-5
v_call: TRBV11-2
clone_size: few
d_call: NA
cdr3_aa: CASSPPSGEKTQYF
cdr3_nt: TGTGCCAGCAGCCCACCATCCGGGGAAAAGACCCAGTACTTC

cdr3_length: 15
j_call: TRBJ2-5
v_call: TRBV5-6
clone_size: NA
d_call: NA
cdr3_aa: CASSLWQGVGKTQYF
cdr3_nt: TGTGCCAGCAGCTTGTGGCAGGGTGTAGGAAAGACCCAGTACTTC

cdr3_length: 15
j_call: TRBJ2-1
v_call: TRBV9
clone_size: once
d_call: NA
cdr3_aa: CASSVVPGAYNEQFF
cdr3_nt: TGTGCCAGCAGCGTAGTACCAGGGGCATACAATGAGCAGTTCTTC

cdr3_length: 18
j_call: TRBJ2-7
v_call: TRBV5-1
clone_size: NA
d_call: TRBD2
cdr3_aa: CASSLAPGTSERGYEQYF
cdr3_nt: TGCGCCAGCAGCTTGGCGCCCGGGACTAGCGAGCGGGGCTACGAGCAGTACTTC

cdr3_length: 14
j_call: TRBJ1-6
v_call: TRBV5-4
clone_size: NA
d_call: TRBD1
cdr3_aa: CASSTTGVDSPLHF
cdr3_nt: TGTGCCAGCAGCACGACAGGGGTGGATTCACCCCTCCACTTT

cdr3_length: 16
j_call: TRBJ2-1
v_call: TRBV14
clone_size: NA
d_call: NA
cdr3_aa: CASSQVGGPVGNEQFF
cdr3_nt: TGTGCCAGCAGCCAAGTTGGCGGCCCTGTTGGCAATGAGCAGTTCTTC

cdr3_length: 13
j_call: TRBJ2-7
v_call: TRBV9
clone_size: NA
d_call: TRBD2
cdr3_aa: CASSPSGTYEQYF
cdr3_nt: TGTGCCAGCAGCCCTAGCGGGACCTACGAGCAGTACTTC

cdr3_length: 12
j_call: TRBJ1-2
v_call: TRBV29-1
clone_size: NA
d_call: NA
cdr3_aa: CSVGGGEVGYTF
cdr3_nt: TGCAGCGTTGGTGGGGGCGAGGTTGGCTACACCTTC

cdr3_length: 15
j_call: TRBJ1-1
v_call: TRBV5-1
clone_size: NA
d_call: NA
cdr3_aa: CASIGPGQLNTEAFF
cdr3_nt: TGCGCCAGCATCGGACCCGGACAGCTGAACACTGAAGCTTTCTTT

cdr3_length: 15
j_call: TRBJ2-7
v_call: TRBV14
clone_size: NA
d_call: NA
cdr3_aa: CASSQDRLMTYEQYF
cdr3_nt: TGTGCCAGCAGCCAAGACAGACTCATGACCTACGAGCAGTACTTC

cdr3_length: 16
j_call: TRBJ2-4
v_call: TRBV21-1
clone_size: few
d_call: NA
cdr3_aa: CASSKVERVAKNIQYF
cdr3_nt: TGTGCCAGCAGCAAAGTCGAGAGAGTGGCCAAAAACATTCAGTACTTC

cdr3_length: 13
j_call: TRBJ2-1
v_call: TRBV5-4
clone_size: NA
d_call: NA
cdr3_aa: CASSLAPNNEQFF
cdr3_nt: TGTGCCAGCAGCTTGGCCCCCAACAATGAGCAGTTCTTC

cdr3_length: 14
j_call: TRBJ1-2
v_call: TRBV7-9
clone_size: NA
d_call: NA
cdr3_aa: CASRIDRFNYGYTF
cdr3_nt: TGTGCCAGCAGGATAGACAGGTTTAACTATGGCTACACCTTC

cdr3_length: 15
j_call: TRBJ2-1
v_call: TRBV5-1
clone_size: once
d_call: NA
cdr3_aa: CASSPEAARYNEQFF
cdr3_nt: TGCGCCAGCAGCCCGGAAGCGGCCCGCTACAATGAGCAGTTCTTC

cdr3_length: 10
j_call: TRBJ1-4
v_call: TRBV28
clone_size: many
d_call: NA
cdr3_aa: CASSLVPGKF
cdr3_nt: TGTGCCAGCAGTTTAGTACCCGGGAAGTTT

cdr3_length: 16
j_call: TRBJ2-1
v_call: TRBV6-6
clone_size: NA
d_call: TRBD2
cdr3_aa: CASNDRLAGSYNEQFF
cdr3_nt: TGTGCCAGCAACGACCGACTAGCGGGATCCTACAATGAGCAGTTCTTC

cdr3_length: 15
j_call: TRBJ1-4
v_call: TRBV7-6
clone_size: NA
d_call: NA
cdr3_aa: CASSALFATNEKLFF
cdr3_nt: TGTGCCAGCAGCGCACTCTTTGCAACTAATGAAAAACTGTTTTTT

cdr3_length: 14
j_call: TRBJ1-6
v_call: TRBV7-2
clone_size: NA
d_call: TRBD1
cdr3_aa: CASSGRDSVSPLHF
cdr3_nt: TGTGCCAGCAGCGGCCGGGACAGCGTTTCACCCCTCCACTTT

cdr3_length: 12
j_call: TRBJ2-1
v_call: TRBV7-9
clone_size: NA
d_call: NA
cdr3_aa: CASSLQGHEQFF
cdr3_nt: TGTGCCAGCAGCTTACAGGGCCATGAGCAGTTCTTC

cdr3_length: 20
j_call: TRBJ2-1
v_call: TRBV7-8
clone_size: NA
d_call: TRBD1
cdr3_aa: CASSLPRASRGKRSYNEQFF
cdr3_nt: TGTGCCAGCAGCTTACCTCGAGCGAGCAGGGGGAAACGCTCCTACAATGAGCAGTTCTTC

cdr3_length: 16
j_call: TRBJ2-5
v_call: TRBV9
clone_size: NA
d_call: TRBD2
cdr3_aa: CASSPRAGGPQETQYF
cdr3_nt: TGTGCCAGCAGCCCAAGAGCGGGAGGCCCCCAAGAGACCCAGTACTTC

cdr3_length: 12
j_call: TRBJ2-7
v_call: TRBV19
clone_size: NA
d_call: NA
cdr3_aa: CASSIRESEQYF
cdr3_nt: TGTGCCAGTAGTATACGGGAGAGCGAGCAGTACTTC

cdr3_length: 15
j_call: TRBJ2-1
v_call: TRBV7-9
clone_size: NA
d_call: TRBD2
cdr3_aa: CASSLTSGDPNEQFF
cdr3_nt: TGTGCCAGCAGCTTAACTAGCGGGGATCCCAATGAGCAGTTCTTC

cdr3_length: 13
j_call: TRBJ2-7
v_call: TRBV10-1
clone_size: NA
d_call: TRBD1
cdr3_aa: CASSAGQGYEQYF
cdr3_nt: TGCGCCAGCAGTGCGGGACAGGGCTACGAGCAGTACTTC

cdr3_length: 14
j_call: TRBJ2-7
v_call: TRBV19
clone_size: NA
d_call: TRBD2
cdr3_aa: CASSMTSGSLEQYF
cdr3_nt: TGTGCCAGTAGTATGACTAGCGGGAGTCTCGAGCAGTACTTC

cdr3_length: 13
j_call: TRBJ2-3
v_call: TRBV9
clone_size: NA
d_call: NA
cdr3_aa: CASSSARGDTQYF
cdr3_nt: TGTGCCAGCAGTTCCGCTAGGGGAGATACGCAGTATTTT

cdr3_length: 12
j_call: TRBJ1-6
v_call: TRBV28
clone_size: NA
d_call: TRBD1
cdr3_aa: CASGTGNSPLHF
cdr3_nt: TGTGCCAGCGGGACAGGGAATTCACCCCTCCACTTT

cdr3_length: 14
j_call: TRBJ1-4
v_call: TRBV19
clone_size: NA
d_call: NA
cdr3_aa: CASSIEGFNEKLFF
cdr3_nt: TGTGCCAGTAGTATCGAGGGATTCAATGAAAAACTGTTTTTT

cdr3_length: 15
j_call: TRBJ1-3
v_call: TRBV6-5
clone_size: NA
d_call: NA
cdr3_aa: CASTQGGRTGNTIYF
cdr3_nt: TGTGCCAGCACCCAGGGAGGGAGGACTGGAAACACCATATATTTT

cdr3_length: 15
j_call: TRBJ2-3
v_call: TRBV6-6
clone_size: NA
d_call: TRBD1
cdr3_aa: CASSDRETSTDTQYF
cdr3_nt: TGTGCCAGCAGTGACAGGGAAACTAGCACAGATACGCAGTATTTT

cdr3_length: 17
j_call: TRBJ1-3
v_call: TRBV4-1
clone_size: NA
d_call: TRBD1
cdr3_aa: CASSRDKQGASGNTIYF
cdr3_nt: TGCGCCAGCAGCCGAGACAAACAGGGGGCCTCTGGAAACACCATATATTTT

cdr3_length: 15
j_call: TRBJ2-2
v_call: TRBV10-1
clone_size: NA
d_call: NA
cdr3_aa: CASSPDGVNTGELFF
cdr3_nt: TGCGCCAGCAGCCCTGACGGGGTAAACACCGGGGAGCTGTTTTTT

cdr3_length: 15
j_call: TRBJ2-7
v_call: TRBV5-1
clone_size: NA
d_call: NA
cdr3_aa: CASSPRVGAPGEQYF
cdr3_nt: TGCGCCAGCAGCCCCCGGGTGGGGGCGCCGGGAGAGCAGTACTTC

cdr3_length: 16
j_call: TRBJ2-5
v_call: TRBV5-4
clone_size: NA
d_call: TRBD2
cdr3_aa: CASSLRGAGGQETQYF
cdr3_nt: TGTGCCAGCAGCTTGAGGGGGGCGGGGGGCCAAGAGACCCAGTACTTC

cdr3_length: 12
j_call: TRBJ2-7
v_call: TRBV28
clone_size: once
d_call: NA
cdr3_aa: CASSPGLGEQYF
cdr3_nt: TGTGCCAGCAGTCCCGGACTGGGCGAGCAGTACTTC

cdr3_length: 15
j_call: TRBJ1-6
v_call: TRBV4-1
clone_size: NA
d_call: TRBD1
cdr3_aa: CASSSGTGVNSPLHF
cdr3_nt: TGCGCCAGCAGTTCCGGGACAGGGGTTAATTCACCCCTCCACTTT

cdr3_length: 13
j_call: TRBJ2-7
v_call: TRBV10-3
clone_size: NA
d_call: NA
cdr3_aa: CAINTQGVHEQYF
cdr3_nt: TGTGCCATCAACACCCAAGGGGTCCACGAGCAGTACTTC

cdr3_length: 15
j_call: TRBJ1-5
v_call: TRBV5-8
clone_size: NA
d_call: NA
cdr3_aa: CASSFGGLSNQPQHF
cdr3_nt: TGTGCCAGCAGCTTTGGGGGCTTAAGCAATCAGCCCCAGCATTTT

cdr3_length: 16
j_call: TRBJ2-1
v_call: TRBV5-6
clone_size: NA
d_call: TRBD1
cdr3_aa: CASSWSGGESFYEQFF
cdr3_nt: TGTGCCAGCTCATGGTCAGGGGGCGAGAGTTTCTATGAGCAGTTCTTC

cdr3_length: 12
j_call: TRBJ2-7
v_call: TRBV28
clone_size: NA
d_call: NA
cdr3_aa: CASTGPLYEQYF
cdr3_nt: TGTGCCAGCACTGGGCCCCTCTACGAGCAGTACTTC

cdr3_length: 15
j_call: TRBJ2-5
v_call: TRBV7-8
clone_size: NA
d_call: TRBD2
cdr3_aa: CASSPELADEETQYF
cdr3_nt: TGTGCCAGCAGCCCGGAACTAGCGGATGAAGAGACCCAGTACTTC

cdr3_length: 17
j_call: TRBJ2-2
v_call: TRBV5-1
clone_size: few
d_call: TRBD2
cdr3_aa: CASSLVAGGPSSGELFF
cdr3_nt: TGCGCCAGCAGCTTGGTAGCGGGAGGGCCCTCCTCCGGGGAGCTGTTTTTT

cdr3_length: 16
j_call: TRBJ1-6
v_call: TRBV4-2
clone_size: NA
d_call: NA
cdr3_aa: CASSAEEGEYNSPLHF
cdr3_nt: TGTGCCAGCAGCGCCGAAGAGGGGGAATATAATTCACCCCTCCACTTT

cdr3_length: 16
j_call: TRBJ1-3
v_call: TRBV29-1
clone_size: NA
d_call: TRBD1
cdr3_aa: CSAGQGSFGSGNTIYF
cdr3_nt: TGCAGCGCTGGACAGGGCTCGTTTGGCTCCGGAAACACCATATATTTT

cdr3_length: 13
j_call: TRBJ1-5
v_call: TRBV27
clone_size: NA
d_call: NA
cdr3_aa: CASRGRGFQPQHF
cdr3_nt: TGTGCCAGCAGGGGGCGGGGTTTTCAGCCCCAGCATTTT

cdr3_length: 13
j_call: TRBJ2-2
v_call: TRBV7-3
clone_size: NA
d_call: TRBD2
cdr3_aa: CASSSGGTGELFF
cdr3_nt: TGTGCCAGCAGCTCGGGAGGCACCGGGGAGCTGTTTTTT

cdr3_length: 14
j_call: TRBJ2-7
v_call: TRBV29-1
clone_size: NA
d_call: TRBD1
cdr3_aa: CSVIQPGQDYEQYF
cdr3_nt: TGCAGCGTTATCCAGCCGGGACAGGACTACGAGCAGTACTTC

cdr3_length: 17
j_call: TRBJ1-1
v_call: TRBV4-1
clone_size: NA
d_call: TRBD1
cdr3_aa: CASSQDTGQGLPTEAFF
cdr3_nt: TGCGCCAGCAGCCAAGATACCGGACAGGGGTTACCCACTGAAGCTTTCTTT

cdr3_length: 16
j_call: TRBJ2-1
v_call: TRBV5-5
clone_size: NA
d_call: NA
cdr3_aa: CASSLAAGASYNEQFF
cdr3_nt: TGTGCCAGCAGCTTGGCGGCGGGGGCCTCCTACAATGAGCAGTTCTTC

cdr3_length: 13
j_call: TRBJ2-1
v_call: TRBV7-6
clone_size: once
d_call: TRBD1
cdr3_aa: CASGQGRENEQFF
cdr3_nt: TGTGCCAGCGGACAGGGAAGGGAAAATGAGCAGTTCTTC

cdr3_length: 13
j_call: TRBJ1-5
v_call: TRBV29-1
clone_size: NA
d_call: NA
cdr3_aa: CSVGDGVNQPQHF
cdr3_nt: TGCAGCGTTGGAGACGGAGTCAATCAGCCCCAGCATTTT